A single sample gave rise to the 31 T cell receptor beta chains below, sequenced in a study of response to subunit inactivated influenza vaccine. TCRdb used MiXCR to reprocess the RT-PCR reads, holding one entry per CDR3 protein. Among about 530,000 distinct CDR3 sequences listed, 13% were seen once. The sequences come from PBMCs from blood, collected roughly 6 weeks after vaccination. The receptors stem from a man aged 45 to 65 who received an inactivated influenza vaccine.

The gene calls are TRBV7-2 and TRBJ2-3; possible D gene TRBD2, 6 bases. Germline-derived CDR1 and CDR2 are SGHTA and FQGNSA. The CDR3 has 15 amino acids. Trimming shortened V by 5 bases and J by 7 bases, and 19 bases separated the two germline ends. CDR3 amino acids: CASSPGPDYTHTQYF. CDR3 DNA: TGTGCCAGCAGCCCCGGCCCGGACTACACGCATACGCAGTATTTT.

The gene calls are TRBV6-2 or TRBV6-3 and TRBJ2-2; no firm D call. Trimming left V 2 bases short and J 2 bases short, with 6 bases between. CDR3 size: 14 residues. Germline assignment: CDR1 MNHEY and CDR2 SVGEGT. The CDR3, as DNA: TGTGCCAGCAGTTACCCAGAAAACACCGGGGAGCTGTTTTTT. Residues: CASSYPENTGELFF.

V usage is TRBV7-3 and J usage is TRBJ2-1; 14 bases match TRBD2. The CDR3 is made up of 15 amino acids. With V trimmed by 5 bases and J by 9 bases, 6 bases remained unmatched. Looked up from germline, CDR1 is SGHTA and CDR2 is FQGTGA. Written as DNA, the CDR3 is TGTGCCAGCAGCCCCGGGACTAGCGGGAGAAGTGAGCAGTTCTTC. As protein: CASSPGTSGRSEQFF.

The CDR3 sequence is CGVVYTEAFF. The CDR3 nucleotides read TGCGGGGTGGTGTACACTGAAGCTTTCTTT. V is TRBV29-1 and J is TRBJ1-1; D unresolved. The germline gives CDR1 SQVTM, CDR2 ANQGSEA. The CDR3 has 10 residues.

This clonotype has only a few counts. The genes are TRBV7-9 and TRBJ1-1; a weak D match, TRBD1 (6 bases). The CDR3 is 14 residues long. The germline gives CDR1 SEHNR, CDR2 FQNEAQ (reference sequence). Trimming removed 5 bases from V and 5 bases from J, with 15 bases in between. Written as DNA, the CDR3 is TGTGCCAGCAGCCCCTTGGGGGCTAAGACTGAAGCTTTCTTT. Residues: CASSPLGAKTEAFF.

This clonotype came up a few times. This rearrangement joins TRBV30 to TRBJ2-7; D unclear. V lost 2 bases to trimming and J lost 4 bases, with 12 bases between them. This CDR3 has 13 amino acids. The V gene's germline CDR1 is GTSNPN and CDR2 SVGIG (reference sequence). The CDR3 DNA sequence: TGTGCCTGGAGTACCCAGGTCGGGTACGAGCAGTACTTC. Amino acid sequence: CAWSTQVGYEQYF.

Worth noting for this clonotype: One end of the junction is discordant with germline, which a read error may explain. The chain is built from TRBV7-7 and TRBJ1-1, with 9 bases aligning to TRBD1. The CDR3 covers 16 residues. Per the germline V gene, CDR1 is SSHAT and CDR2 is FNYEAQ (reference sequence). CDR3 region: CASSLLQGARNTEAFF. The CDR3 DNA reads as TGTGCTAGCAGCTTACTACAGGGGGCGCGGAACACTGAAGCTTTCTTT.

The chain couples TRBV7-9 to TRBJ1-5; possible D gene TRBD1, 6 bases. The germline V and J ends were trimmed by 5 bases and 2 bases, with 13 bases remaining between them. CDR1 is SEHNR and CDR2 is FQNEAQ in the germline V gene (reference sequence). The CDR3 consists of 15 residues. CDR3 sequence: CASSPEEGGNQPQHF. The CDR3 DNA is TGTGCCAGCAGCCCCGAGGAGGGGGGCAATCAGCCCCAGCATTTT.

The chain combines TRBV7-2 with TRBJ2-7; D may be TRBD2 (5 bases). Trimming took 5 bases from V and 9 from J, leaving 11 bases between them. The CDR3 consists of 11 residues. Germline V gene lookup returns CDR1 SGHTA and CDR2 FQGNSA. CDR3 sequence (DNA): TGTGCCAGCAGCCAGTCCGGGGTGCAGTACTTC. Translation: CASSQSGVQYF.

The rearrangement joins TRBV11-2 to TRBJ2-1, with 8 nucleotides matching TRBD1. The CDR3 consists of 14 residues. Germline V lookup: CDR1 SGHAT, CDR2 FQNNGV. V gave up 5 bases and J gave up 9 bases; unmatched junction bases: 9. In nucleotides, the CDR3 is TGTGCCAGCAGCGCGGACAGGGAGTTTCTTGAGCAGTTCTTC. Translation gives CASSADREFLEQFF.

This clonotype has at least ten counts. This chain joins TRBV6-2 or TRBV6-3 and TRBJ2-3; D call uncertain. The V end lost 5 bases, the J end lost 2 bases, and 17 bases lay between the germline ends. This CDR3 has 16 residues. Germline CDR1 reads MNHEY; CDR2 reads SVGEGT. CDR3 coding DNA: TGTGCCAGCAGTACTGGGGTGGGCTCGAACACAGATACGCAGTATTTT. This encodes CASSTGVGSNTDTQYF.

This clonotype has more than one count but fewer than ten. The rearrangement uses TRBV29-1 and TRBJ2-2; 8 bases match TRBD2. In germline, CDR1 is SQVTM, CDR2 ANQGSEA. V shed 6 bases and J 4 bases; nucleotides not matched to a gene: 7. This CDR3 is 14 amino acids long. In DNA form, the CDR3 reads TGCAGCGTCGCTATCCGGGGGGGCACCGGGGAGCTGTTTTTT. Translated: CSVAIRGGTGELFF.

This clonotype was observed at least ten times. J is TRBJ2-2 and V is TRBV12-3 or TRBV12-4, with a weak D call TRBD1 (6 bases). V lost 2 bases and J lost 5, with 12 bases in between. The CDR3 is 15 residues long. CDR3 amino acids: CASSLIQGGTGELFF. The DNA for the CDR3 is TGTGCCAGCAGTTTAATACAGGGTGGAACCGGGGAGCTGTTTTTT.

J is TRBJ1-6 and V is TRBV5-6; D is uncertain. The CDR3 extends over 14 amino acids. Germline V gene lookup returns CDR1 SGHDT and CDR2 YYEEEE. Trimming removed 2 bases at V and 3 bases at J, with 6 bases between. Here the CDR3 DNA reads TGTGCCAGCAGCTTAGGGATCTATAATTCACCCCTCCACTTT. This sequence encodes CASSLGIYNSPLHF.

This clonotype showed up just a few times. The chain recombines TRBV7-2 with TRBJ1-6, with D perhaps matching TRBD1 (5 bases). Germline V gene sequence: CDR1 SGHTA, CDR2 FQGNSA. This CDR3 is built from 14 residues. Trimming cost V 2 bases and J 7 bases, with 9 bases left between them. This CDR3 is CASSLSGLNSPLHF. The CDR3 bases are TGTGCCAGCAGCTTATCAGGGTTAAATTCACCCCTCCACTTT.

This clonotype appeared a few times. The chain joins TRBV12-3 or TRBV12-4 to TRBJ2-7; no firm D call. V lost 0 bases and J 7 bases, leaving 10 bases between the germline ends. The CDR3 length is 13 residues. The CDR3 sequence is CASSLAGKGEQYF. DNA for the CDR3: TGTGCCAGCAGTTTAGCGGGGAAAGGAGAGCAGTACTTC.

The chain combines TRBV9 with TRBJ2-1; D call uncertain. Germline lookup yields CDR1 SGDLS and CDR2 YYNGEE. The CDR3 contains 15 residues. V lost 3 bases, J lost 0 bases, and 10 bases lay in between. For the CDR3, the DNA is TGTGCCAGCAGCGCGGACCAGAGCTCCTACAATGAGCAGTTCTTC. It yields the protein CASSADQSSYNEQFF. Looking up the rest from reference TRBV9 and TRBJ2-1 gives the full variable domain: DSGVTQTPKHLITATGQRVTLRCSPRSGDLSVYWYQQSLDQGLQFLIQYYNGEERAKGNILERFSAQQFPDLHSELNLSSLELGDSALYFCASSADQSSYNEQFFGPGTRLTVL.

This clonotype was detected only a few times. The chain carries TRBV10-2 and TRBJ2-2; no clear D gene. V was shortened by 6 bases and J by 1 base, with 9 bases between the two germline ends. This CDR3 comprises 14 residues. Germline lookup yields CDR1 WSHSY and CDR2 SAAADI. The CDR3 nucleotides are TGCGCCAGCAGGCAGACACAGAACACCGGGGAGCTGTTTTTT. Protein: CASRQTQNTGELFF.

The rearrangement uses TRBV29-1 and TRBJ2-7; the match to TRBD2 covers 12 bases. V was clipped by 4 bases and J by 3 bases; unmatched bases: 4. Germline CDR1 SQVTM, CDR2 ANQGSEA. This CDR3 comprises 14 residues. CDR3 coding DNA: TGCAGCGTTGCTGGACTAGCGGGATACTACGAGCAGTACTTC. This gives the protein CSVAGLAGYYEQYF.

This clonotype has ten or more counts. The chain employs TRBV6-5 and TRBJ1-2; D is perhaps TRBD1 (5 bases). The CDR3 sequence is 16 residues long. Trimming removed 0 bases at V and 6 bases at J, with 17 bases between. CDR1 and CDR2 (germline): MNHEY, SVGAGI. The CDR3 nucleotides read TGTGCCAGCAGTTACTCCAAACGGTGGGGCGCGGATGGCTACACCTTC. Encoded protein: CASSYSKRWGADGYTF.

This clonotype was recorded many times. The rearrangement links TRBV6-5 to TRBJ1-2; D unresolved. The CDR3 length is 12 residues. Trimming took 10 bases from V and 2 from J, leaving 11 bases between them. Germline V CDR1 and CDR2: MNHEY, SVGAGI. The CDR3 sequence is CATAGFNYGYTF. For the CDR3, the DNA is TGTGCCACGGCTGGCTTCAACTATGGCTACACCTTC.

The gene calls are TRBV5-1 and TRBJ1-4; possible D gene TRBD1, 5 bases. The CDR3 spans 15 residues. With 5 bases removed from V and 0 bases from J, the gap between germline ends came to 11 bases. Per the germline V gene, CDR1 is SGHRS and CDR2 is YFSETQ. CDR3 in amino acids: CASRRQITTNEKLFF. DNA of the CDR3: TGCGCCAGCAGAAGACAGATCACAACTAATGAAAAACTGTTTTTT.

The chain recombines TRBV5-1 with TRBJ2-3, with TRBD1 as a possible D gene (7 bases). Germline V gene lookup returns CDR1 SGHRS and CDR2 YFSETQ. Trimming stripped 2 bases from V and 3 bases from J, with 16 bases between. The CDR3 covers 16 residues. The CDR3 protein is CASSLWTGGGTDTQYF. The CDR3, as DNA: TGCGCCAGCAGCTTATGGACAGGAGGGGGAACAGATACGCAGTATTTT.

The table lists this clonotype with many counts. V gene TRBV6-1 combines with J gene TRBJ1-1, with D uncertain. This CDR3 is built from 14 residues. CDR1 MNHNS and CDR2 SASEGT come from the germline V gene. Trimming took 7 bases from V and 3 from J, leaving 15 bases between them. CDR3 coding DNA: TGTGCCAGCACGGGTCGGCGCGGGGACACTGAAGCTTTCTTT. It is translated as CASTGRRGDTEAFF.

V usage is TRBV11-3 and J usage is TRBJ2-2; D is undetermined. V shed 4 bases and J shed 0 bases, with 6 bases lying between them. Germline V gives CDR1 SGHNT, CDR2 YENEEA. The CDR3 runs to 14 residues. This CDR3 reads CASSSAANTGELFF. CDR3 DNA: TGTGCCAGCAGCTCGGCAGCGAACACCGGGGAGCTGTTTTTT.

The rearrangement uses TRBV7-9 and TRBJ2-3, with 15 nucleotides matching TRBD2. Germline CDR1 is SEHNR and CDR2 is FQNEAQ (reference sequence). CDR3 length: 16 amino acids. With 3 bases clipped from V and 5 bases from J, the junction kept 3 bases outside the gene matches. This CDR3 is CASSFGTSGGKDTQYF. CDR3 sequence (DNA): TGTGCCAGCAGCTTCGGGACTAGCGGGGGGAAAGATACGCAGTATTTT. Supplemented by reference TRBV7-9 and TRBJ2-3, the full variable domain reads DTGVSQNPRHKITKRGQNVTFRCDPISEHNRLYWYRQTLGQGPEFLTYFQNEAQLEKSRLLSDRFSAERPKGSFSTLEIQRTEQGDSAMYLCASSFGTSGGKDTQYFGPGTRLTVL.

J is TRBJ2-3 and V is TRBV3-1, with a tentative D call TRBD1 (6 bases). The V end lost 2 bases, the J end lost 1 base, and 16 bases lay between the germline ends. The germline gives CDR1 LGHDT, CDR2 YNNKEL (reference sequence). The CDR3 is 17 amino acids. CDR3 amino acids: CASSQRDTYTRTDTQYF. CDR3 coding DNA: TGTGCCAGCAGCCAACGGGACACTTACACGCGCACAGATACGCAGTATTTT.

This clonotype has only a few counts. This rearrangement joins TRBV9 to TRBJ2-3; possibly TRBD1 or TRBD2 for D (5 bases each). Trimming pared 4 bases from V and 0 bases from J, leaving 12 bases between. This CDR3 is built from 15 residues. Germline CDR1 SGDLS, CDR2 YYNGEE. In DNA, the CDR3 is TGTGCCAGCAGCCAAGGGACCGTTAGCACAGATACGCAGTATTTT. Its protein is CASSQGTVSTDTQYF.

This chain links TRBV11-2 with TRBJ2-4; 10 bases match TRBD1. The germline CDR1 and CDR2 sequences are SGHAT and FQNNGV. The V and J ends lost 6 bases and 4 bases, in that order; junction bases with no gene match: 3. The CDR3 sequence is 14 residues long. Here the CDR3 reads CASRGTGAKNIQYF. For the CDR3, the DNA is TGTGCCAGCAGAGGGACAGGGGCTAAAAACATTCAGTACTTC.

The chain uses TRBV9 and TRBJ1-1; no firm D call. The V gene's germline CDR1 is SGDLS and CDR2 YYNGEE. The V gene lost 1 base and the J gene lost 5 bases, with 12 bases spanning the gap. The CDR3 spans 14 residues. CDR3 protein: CASSVSGVWTEAFF. Written as DNA, the CDR3 is TGTGCCAGCAGCGTAAGCGGAGTTTGGACTGAAGCTTTCTTT.

This clonotype was counted between two and nine times. The CDR3 nucleotides are TGTGCCAGCAGCGCCAACCCCAGTAGGAGGCCAGTCACAGATACGCAGTATTTT. Residues: CASSANPSRRPVTDTQYF. The chain recombines TRBV9 with TRBJ2-3; maybe TRBD2 (5 bases). V was clipped by 3 bases and J by 2 bases, with 22 bases between them. From germline, CDR1 is SGDLS and CDR2 YYNGEE. The CDR3 runs to 18 residues.